This is a list of T cell receptor beta chains from one sample in a study of blood T cell repertoires in COVID-19. TCRdb keeps only in-frame clones here, not all; method: immunoSEQ multiplex PCR. The table records 280,000 or so clones, around 90% of them present only once. Sequencing was carried out using peripheral blood. The receptors shown here come from a man between 18 and 29 years old with active or convalescent COVID-19. Each CDR3 is given with its conserved first and last residue. Each record gives: V gene, J gene, clone size, D gene, CDR3 protein, CDR3 DNA. D genes are given only for firm matches. Size values are once, few and many counts, or a class for expanded clones, and some rows have none.

TRBV7-9	TRBJ1-2	NA	NA	CASSLAEGQYGYTF	TGTGCCAGCAGCCTTGCGGAGGGGCAGTATGGCTACACCTTC
TRBV7-8	TRBJ1-1	NA	NA	CASRLTRNTEAFF	TGTGCCAGCAGACTAACGAGGAACACTGAAGCTTTCTTT
TRBV5-6	TRBJ2-1	NA	TRBD1	CASTRDSPYNEQFF	TGTGCCAGCACCCGGGACAGTCCTTACAATGAGCAGTTCTTC
TRBV5-1	TRBJ1-2	NA	NA	CASSLATGNYGYTF	TGCGCCAGCAGCTTGGCGACAGGCAACTATGGCTACACCTTC
TRBV6-6	TRBJ1-2	NA	TRBD1	CASSTTGGSSYGYTF	TGTGCCAGCAGTACTACAGGGGGTAGTAGCTATGGCTACACCTTC
TRBV27	TRBJ2-1	NA	NA	CATSSGWNEQFF	TGTGCCACGTCGTCGGGGTGGAATGAGCAGTTCTTC
TRBV6-2/TRBV6-3	TRBJ2-1	NA	NA	CATIPGPTSEQFF	TGTGCCACCATCCCGGGACCGACTAGTGAGCAGTTCTTC
TRBV9	TRBJ2-1	NA	NA	CASSVVSGSYNEQFF	TGTGCCAGCAGCGTAGTTTCAGGGTCCTACAATGAGCAGTTCTTC
TRBV9	TRBJ1-2	NA	TRBD1	CASSVGSRDSNYGYTF	TGTGCCAGCAGCGTAGGAAGCAGGGACAGCAACTATGGCTACACCTTC
TRBV11-2	TRBJ2-1	NA	NA	CASRTWPRRREQDNEQFF	TGTGCCAGCAGAACCTGGCCGAGGCGAAGGGAGCAAGATAATGAGCAGTTCTTC
TRBV19	TRBJ1-5	NA	TRBD1	CASSIRDRAYQPQHF	TGTGCCAGTAGTATCCGGGACAGGGCGTATCAGCCCCAGCATTTT
TRBV19	TRBJ1-5	NA	NA	CASGRGNQPQHF	TGTGCCAGCGGGAGGGGCAATCAGCCCCAGCATTTT
TRBV4-2	TRBJ2-3	NA	NA	CASSQGTTSTDTQYF	TGTGCCAGCAGCCAAGGGACAACTAGCACAGATACGCAGTATTTT
TRBV27	TRBJ1-1	NA	TRBD1	CASSPTAGTENTEAFF	TGTGCCAGCAGTCCCACGGCTGGGACAGAGAACACTGAAGCTTTCTTT
TRBV7-8	TRBJ2-7	NA	NA	CASSLVGGNYEQYF	TGTGCCAGCAGCTTAGTGGGGGGAAACTACGAGCAGTACTTC
TRBV4-2	TRBJ2-7	NA	TRBD1	CASSQGTGGYYEQYF	TGTGCCAGCAGCCAAGGGACAGGGGGTTACTACGAGCAGTACTTC
TRBV27	TRBJ1-5	NA	TRBD1	CASSPAGTGSGQPQHF	TGTGCCAGCAGTCCTGCCGGGACAGGGAGCGGACAGCCCCAGCATTTT
TRBV4-2	TRBJ1-5	few	TRBD1	CASSQEGRQGGQPQHF	TGTGCCAGCAGCCAAGAGGGCAGACAGGGAGGCCAGCCCCAGCATTTT
TRBV7-2	TRBJ2-7	NA	TRBD1	CASRSGTGRKQYF	TGTGCCAGCAGGTCCGGGACAGGGAGAAAGCAGTACTTC
TRBV3-1/TRBV3-2	TRBJ1-1	NA	TRBD1	CASSQDRGRFLDTEAFF	TGTGCCAGCAGCCAAGACAGGGGGCGCTTCTTGGACACTGAAGCTTTCTTT
TRBV7-2	TRBJ1-1	NA	TRBD1	CASSSTGGSNTEAFF	TGTGCCAGCAGCTCGACAGGGGGCTCGAACACTGAAGCTTTCTTT
TRBV7-9	TRBJ2-2	NA	NA	CASSRDHLGGELFF	TGTGCCAGCAGCAGGGACCACCTAGGCGGGGAGCTGTTTTTT
TRBV19	TRBJ2-3	NA	TRBD1	CASSTRQGGTDTQYF	TGTGCCAGTAGTACCCGACAGGGGGGCACAGATACGCAGTATTTT
TRBV18	TRBJ1-2	NA	NA	CASSPTARSDYGYTF	TGTGCCAGCTCACCTACGGCGCGGTCGGACTATGGCTACACCTTC
TRBV5-1	TRBJ2-4	NA	NA	CASSVGQIAKNIQYF	TGCGCCAGCAGCGTGGGGCAGATAGCCAAAAACATTCAGTACTTC
TRBV5-6	TRBJ2-7	once	NA	CASSLLAQGSYEQYF	TGTGCCAGCAGCTTGTTGGCACAGGGCTCCTACGAGCAGTACTTC
TRBV9	TRBJ2-3	NA	NA	CASSVSGSSTDTQYF	TGTGCCAGCAGCGTATCCGGGAGTAGCACAGATACGCAGTATTTT
TRBV19	TRBJ1-1	NA	NA	CASSALQGQVTEAFF	TGTGCCAGTTCGGCATTACAGGGTCAGGTCACTGAAGCTTTCTTT
TRBV19	TRBJ1-5	once	NA	CASTLDPGTNNQPQHF	TGTGCCAGTACCTTGGACCCAGGGACAAACAATCAGCCCCAGCATTTT
TRBV27	TRBJ2-5	NA	TRBD2	CASRPGTTSRETQYF	TGTGCCAGCAGACCCGGGACTACCTCAAGGGAGACCCAGTACTTC
TRBV2	TRBJ2-7	NA	NA	CASSDSGGSDEQYF	TGTGCCAGCAGTGATAGCGGAGGGTCGGACGAGCAGTACTTC
TRBV7-9	TRBJ1-2	NA	NA	CASSLDQSPYTF	TGTGCCAGCAGCTTAGATCAATCCCCCTACACCTTC
TRBV4-2	TRBJ1-5	NA	TRBD1	CASSQDGQGAGQPQHF	TGTGCCAGCAGCCAAGATGGACAGGGGGCGGGTCAGCCCCAGCATTTT
TRBV6-4	TRBJ1-3	NA	NA	CASGGRLLSGNTIYF	TGTGCCAGCGGGGGCAGACTTCTCTCTGGAAACACCATATATTTT
TRBV9	TRBJ2-2	NA	NA	CASSVAGVSGELFF	TGTGCCAGCAGCGTAGCCGGGGTCTCCGGGGAGCTGTTTTTT
TRBV7-9	TRBJ1-2	NA	NA	CASSSHNPLLDGYTF	TGTGCCAGCAGCTCCCACAATCCCCTCCTAGATGGCTACACCTTC
TRBV6-2/TRBV6-3	TRBJ2-1	few	NA	CASSYSGGSYNEQFF	TGTGCCAGCAGTTATTCCGGGGGATCCTACAATGAGCAGTTCTTC
TRBV3-1/TRBV3-2	TRBJ2-3	NA	NA	CASSQGHPTSSTDTQYF	TGTGCCAGCAGCCAGGGACACCCGACTTCAAGCACAGATACGCAGTATTTT
TRBV5-1	TRBJ2-3	once	TRBD2	CASSSNSGGTDTQYF	TGCGCCAGCAGCTCAAATAGCGGGGGCACAGATACGCAGTATTTT
TRBV19	TRBJ1-2	NA	TRBD1	CASSKQGNRGGYTF	TGTGCCAGTAGCAAACAGGGGAACCGAGGTGGCTACACCTTC
TRBV11-2	TRBJ2-3	NA	TRBD2	CASSPSGAPEGTDTQYF	TGTGCCAGCAGCCCCAGCGGGGCCCCCGAAGGCACAGATACGCAGTATTTT
TRBV20-1	TRBJ1-1	NA	NA	CSASLGDTEAFF	TGCAGTGCTAGTTTAGGGGACACTGAAGCTTTCTTT
TRBV6-5	TRBJ1-4	NA	NA	CASSYSGQVNNEKLFF	TGTGCCAGCAGTTACTCGGGGCAGGTCAACAATGAAAAACTGTTTTTT
TRBV10-3	TRBJ2-7	NA	NA	CAISGEVSYEQYF	TGTGCCATCAGTGGTGAGGTATCCTACGAGCAGTACTTC
TRBV18	TRBJ1-3	few	NA	CASSPPHRVAGNTIYF	TGTGCCAGCTCACCACCCCATCGGGTGGCCGGAAACACCATATATTTT
TRBV19	TRBJ1-6	few	TRBD1	CASSSTGTGGINSPLHF	TGTGCCAGTAGTTCCACCGGGACAGGAGGAATTAATTCACCCCTCCACTTT
TRBV10-1	TRBJ1-3	NA	NA	CASSDKGPGNTIYF	TGCGCCAGCAGTGATAAGGGGCCAGGAAACACCATATATTTT
TRBV11-2	TRBJ2-3	NA	NA	CASSLEWTDTQYF	TGTGCCAGCAGCTTGGAGTGGACAGATACGCAGTATTTT